A selection of T cell receptor beta chains follows, all from one sample in a study of blood T cell repertoires in COVID-19. Produced via immunoSEQ multiplex PCR; TCRdb's table is partial and in-frame only. The sample shows roughly 190,000 clones, about 80% of them seen only once. The sample comprised peripheral blood. These receptors all come from a man aged 25-45 years with active or convalescent COVID-19. CDR3s include the opening cysteine and the closing phenylalanine or tryptophan. The order of the fields is clone size, D gene, J gene, V gene, CDR3 DNA, CDR3 protein. The D gene is left open where the match is weak. Clone size is shown for a subset of rows, as once, few, many or a class of expanded clone.

once - TRBJ1-1 TRBV25-1 TGTGCCAGCAGTGAATGGAGGGCCTCCGCGAACACTGAAGCTTTCTTT CASSEWRASANTEAFF
- TRBD2 TRBJ2-2 TRBV28 TGTGCCACGAAGAGACTAGCGGGGGGCCAGGGCGGGGAGCTGTTTTTT CATKRLAGGQGGELFF
- TRBD1 TRBJ1-6 TRBV11-2 TGTGCCAGCAGCCCAGGGGGCCCTGCCCTCCACTTT CASSPGGPALHF
- TRBD1 TRBJ2-1 TRBV6-5 TGTGCCAGCAGTTACAGAGGACAGGGTCTCAATGAGCAGTTCTTC CASSYRGQGLNEQFF
- - TRBJ1-3 TRBV27 TGTGCCAGCAGCGGCAAGGGCAGGGCAAACACCATATATTTT CASSGKGRANTIYF
- TRBD2 TRBJ2-7 TRBV7-9 TGTGCCAGCAGCTTAGAGCTAGCGGGCGGCGAGCAGTACTTC CASSLELAGGEQYF
- TRBD1 TRBJ1-3 TRBV28 TGTGCCAGCAGCTGGGACAGTTCTGGAAACACCATATATTTT CASSWDSSGNTIYF
- TRBD1 TRBJ1-1 TRBV7-8 TGTGCCAGCAGCTTTATGGGACAGGGAAAGAGGGGACTTAACTTCTTT CASSFMGQGKRGLNFF
- TRBD1 TRBJ1-6 TRBV6-1 TGTGCCAGCAGTGAAGTTTGGTCGGGACAGGGGAATTCACCCCTCCACTTT CASSEVWSGQGNSPLHF
- - TRBJ1-1 TRBV5-1 TGCGCCAGCAGCCCCTACAGGGTAAACACTGAAGCTTTCTTT CASSPYRVNTEAFF
- - TRBJ1-1 TRBV18 TGTGCCAGCTCACCAGGGGCAAACACTGAAGCTTTCTTT CASSPGANTEAFF
- TRBD1 TRBJ1-2 TRBV5-1 TGCGCCAGCAGCTTAAGACAGGGAAAAGGCTACACCTTC CASSLRQGKGYTF
- - TRBJ2-1 TRBV5-1 TGCGCCAGCAGCTTGGAACGGAATGAGCAGTTCTTC CASSLERNEQFF
- - TRBJ1-1 TRBV6-5 TGTGCCAGCACCTATACAGCGGAGGGGAACACTGAAGCTTTCTTT CASTYTAEGNTEAFF
- - TRBJ2-7 TRBV19 TGTGCCAGTAGTATCCAGACAGGCCTCTCCTACGAGCAGTACTTC CASSIQTGLSYEQYF
- TRBD1 TRBJ1-5 TRBV4-1 TGCGCCAGCAGCCAAACTACAGGGGGTTTTCAGCCCCAGCATTTT CASSQTTGGFQPQHF
- - TRBJ2-4 TRBV4-2 TGTGCCAGCAGCCAGACATCAGGGGAGATGGGCAAAAACATTCAGTACTTC CASSQTSGEMGKNIQYF
- - TRBJ2-3 TRBV7-8 TGTGCCAGCAGCTTAGTTATTCGCACAGATACGCAGTATTTT CASSLVIRTDTQYF
- - TRBJ2-1 TRBV5-1 TGCGCCAGCAGCTTGGCGGAGCGGGCCTACAATGAGCAGTTCTTC CASSLAERAYNEQFF
- TRBD2 TRBJ2-3 TRBV7-2 TGTGCCAGCAGCTTAACCACTAGCGGACGGGATACGCAGTATTTT CASSLTTSGRDTQYF
- - TRBJ1-2 TRBV6-5 TGTGCCAGCAGTTACGGAGGGGTTGGTGGCTACACCTTC CASSYGGVGGYTF
- TRBD2 TRBJ2-2 TRBV9 TGTGCCAGCACCAAGACTAGCGGAAACACCGGGGAGCTGTTTTTT CASTKTSGNTGELFF
- TRBD2 TRBJ2-3 TRBV30 TGTGCCTGGACGGCTAGCGGGTATAGCACAGATACGCAGTATTTT CAWTASGYSTDTQYF
- - TRBJ2-7 TRBV5-1 TGCGCCAGCAGCTTGGACCGGATCCGGGGGTCCTACGAGCAGTACTTC CASSLDRIRGSYEQYF
- TRBD1 TRBJ1-1 TRBV19 TGTGCCAGTAGTACGACAGGGAGCACTGAAGCTTTCTTT CASSTTGSTEAFF
- TRBD1 TRBJ2-7 TRBV14 TGTGCCAGCAGCCAACCCACAGGGGGCGAGCAGTACTTC CASSQPTGGEQYF